These 11 T cell receptor beta chains were sequenced from one sample in a study of blood T cell repertoires in COVID-19. Here immunoSEQ multiplex PCR was the method, and the copy in TCRdb shows in-frame clones only, minus some. Among about 46,000 clones listed, 80% to 90% were seen once. The source material was peripheral blood. The source of these receptors is a man between 45 and 60 years old with acute or convalescent COVID-19.

The V call is TRBV24-1, the J call TRBJ2-3, with a weak D call TRBD2 (6 bases). V was pared by 5 bases and J by 9 bases, with 26 bases between. The CDR3 sequence is 17 residues long. Germline V gene data show CDR1 as KGHDR and CDR2 as SFDVKD. The DNA of the CDR3 is TGTGCCACCAGTGCCGCCCTTGCGGGGACTGAAGGCCTCACGCAGTATTTT. Translation: CATSAALAGTEGLTQYF.

This rearrangement joins TRBV3-1 (or the pseudogene TRBV3-2) to TRBJ1-2, with TRBD1 identical over 8 bases. Unmatched junction bases numbered 9, after V lost 1 base and J lost 8 bases. This CDR3 contains 15 residues. Germline values: CDR1 LGHDT, CDR2 YNNKEL (reference sequence). The DNA of the CDR3 is TGTGCCAGCAGCCAAGCCCTCACAGGGGGATCGGGCTACACCTTC. Protein: CASSQALTGGSGYTF.

The chain couples TRBV6-6 to TRBJ2-3, with 8 nucleotides matching TRBD2. The CDR3 has 16 amino acids. The J segment lost 3 bases and the V segment lost 7 bases, leaving 12 bases of the junction unmatched. Per the germline V gene, CDR1 is MNHNY and CDR2 is SVGAGI (reference sequence). The CDR3 is CASIPSGGGWTDTQYF. CDR3 sequence (DNA): TGTGCCAGCATCCCGTCGGGGGGGGGTTGGACAGATACGCAGTATTTT.

The chain links TRBV10-3 to TRBJ2-1; 16 bases fit TRBD2. The germline CDR1 and CDR2 sequences are ENHRY and SYGVKD. This CDR3 comprises 18 residues. Losses at the gene ends were 10 bases for V and 0 bases for J; bases not matched to a gene: 9. The CDR3 bases are TGTGCCAGCTTGGGACTAGCGGGAGGGGATAGCTCCTACAATGAGCAGTTCTTC. It specifies CASLGLAGGDSSYNEQFF.

V gene TRBV30 combines with J gene TRBJ2-5, with 7 positions matching TRBD1. The V gene's germline CDR1 is GTSNPN and CDR2 SVGIG (reference sequence). There are 13 residues in the CDR3. V shed 5 bases and J 2 bases; nucleotides not matched to a gene: 5. DNA of the CDR3: TGTGCCTGGGCCCGGGACAGACAAGAGACCCAGTACTTC. Its protein is CAWARDRQETQYF.

The chain joins TRBV4-2 to TRBJ1-1; 9 bases align to TRBD1. The length of the CDR3 is 16 residues. With V trimmed by 4 bases and J by 1 base, 7 bases remained unmatched. Germline values: CDR1 LGHNA, CDR2 YNFKEQ. Here the CDR3 DNA reads TGTGCCAGCAGCCCATCGCCGGACAGGGGGAACACTGAAGCTTTCTTT. Translating it yields CASSPSPDRGNTEAFF.

The rearrangement uses TRBV3-1 (or the pseudogene TRBV3-2) and TRBJ1-1; D not certain. Trimming left V 0 bases short and J 6 bases short, with 8 bases between. CDR3 size: 13 residues. The germline CDR1 and CDR2 sequences are LGHDT and YNNKEL (reference sequence). The CDR3 is CASSQDTTPEAFF. The CDR3 DNA sequence: TGTGCCAGCAGCCAAGATACGACTCCTGAAGCTTTCTTT.

The chain combines TRBV3-1 (or the pseudogene TRBV3-2) with TRBJ1-5; tentative D call: TRBD1 (6 bases). The CDR3 has 16 amino acids. V lost 1 base to trimming and J lost 0 bases, with 10 bases between them. Germline values: CDR1 LGHDT, CDR2 YNNKEL (reference sequence). The CDR3 nucleotides are TGTGCCAGCAGCCAAGGGACAGCTTATAGCAATCAGCCCCAGCATTTT. It translates to CASSQGTAYSNQPQHF.

The V and J genes are TRBV7-3 and TRBJ2-5; possible D gene TRBD2, 6 bases. The CDR3 sequence is 13 residues long. Germline V CDR1 and CDR2: SGHTA, FQGTGA. Deletions cut 6 bases from V and 0 bases from J, with 8 bases between. The DNA for the CDR3 is TGTGCCAGCAGTCGGGGGTACCAAGAGACCCAGTACTTC. Translation gives CASSRGYQETQYF.

The chain carries TRBV9 and TRBJ2-7; 7 nucleotides agree with TRBD1. This CDR3 comprises 16 residues. The V and J ends lost 0 bases and 3 bases, in that order; junction bases with no gene match: 9. Germline-derived CDR1 and CDR2 are SGDLS and YYNGEE. In DNA, the CDR3 is TGTGCCAGCAGCGTAGCCCTCGGGACAGACGGCTACGAGCAGTACTTC. It encodes CASSVALGTDGYEQYF.

This clone appeared a single time. The chain uses TRBV2 and TRBJ2-3, with D perhaps TRBD2 (6 bases). The CDR3 has 15 amino acids. V was cut by 5 bases and J by 0 bases, with 12 bases left in between. The V gene's germline CDR1 is SNHLY and CDR2 FYNNEI. In nucleotides, the CDR3 is TGTGCCAGCAGTTCCCCGCGGGAAAGCACAGATACGCAGTATTTT. This sequence encodes CASSSPRESTDTQYF.